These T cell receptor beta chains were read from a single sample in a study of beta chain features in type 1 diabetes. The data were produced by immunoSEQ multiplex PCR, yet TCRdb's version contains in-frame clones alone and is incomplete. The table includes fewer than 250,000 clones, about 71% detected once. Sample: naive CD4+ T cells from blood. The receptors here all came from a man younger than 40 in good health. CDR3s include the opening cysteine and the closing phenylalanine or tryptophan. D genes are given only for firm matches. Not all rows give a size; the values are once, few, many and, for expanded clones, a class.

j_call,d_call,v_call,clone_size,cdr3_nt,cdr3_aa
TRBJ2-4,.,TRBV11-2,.,TGTGCCAGCAGACAGAAATTACTAGCCAAAAACATTCAGTACTTC,CASRQKLLAKNIQYF
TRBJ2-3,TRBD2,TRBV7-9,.,TGTGCCAGCAGCTCGGGACTAGCAAGCACAGATACGCAGTATTTT,CASSSGLASTDTQYF
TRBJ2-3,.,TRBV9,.,TGTGCCAGCAGCGTAGGTGCTAGCGACTTCACAGATACGCAGTATTTT,CASSVGASDFTDTQYF
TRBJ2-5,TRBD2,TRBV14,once,TGTGCCAGCAGCCACAACCCCGTGGTAGCGGGAGATGAGACCCAGTACTTC,CASSHNPVVAGDETQYF
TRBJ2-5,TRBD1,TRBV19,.,TGTGCCAGTAGAAGTACAGGGGTTCAAGAGACCCAGTACTTC,CASRSTGVQETQYF
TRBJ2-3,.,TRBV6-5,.,TGTGCCAGCACAGGGTCTAGCACAGATACGCAGTATTTT,CASTGSSTDTQYF
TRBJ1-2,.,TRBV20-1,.,TGCAGTGCTCCCCATATCTATGGCTACACCTTC,CSAPHIYGYTF
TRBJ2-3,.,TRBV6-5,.,TGTGCCAGCAGTTACTCGGGGGGTACTAGCACAGATACGCAGTATTTT,CASSYSGGTSTDTQYF
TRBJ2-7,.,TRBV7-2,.,TGTGCCAGCAGCTTAGTTACGGATAGCTCCTACGAGCAGTACTTC,CASSLVTDSSYEQYF
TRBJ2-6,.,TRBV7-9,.,TGTGCCAGCAGTCCAAACCAGCCCTCTGGGGCCAACGTCCTGACTTTC,CASSPNQPSGANVLTF
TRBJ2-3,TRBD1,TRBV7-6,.,TGTGCCAGCAGCCCCGGCCCGGGACAGGGGGCTAGCACAGATACGCAGTATTTT,CASSPGPGQGASTDTQYF
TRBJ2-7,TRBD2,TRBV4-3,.,TGCGCCAGCAGCCAACTAGCGGGATCTCACTACGAGCAGTACTTC,CASSQLAGSHYEQYF
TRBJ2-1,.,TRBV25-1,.,TGTGCCAGCAGTGAATTGTATGAGACAGGCCTCAATGAGCAGTTCTTC,CASSELYETGLNEQFF
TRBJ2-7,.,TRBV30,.,TGTGCCTGGAGTGCGGACAAGAACTACGAGCAGTACTTC,CAWSADKNYEQYF
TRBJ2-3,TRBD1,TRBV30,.,TGTGCCTGGAGTCCTGGGACAGGCGCCGATACGCAGTATTTT,CAWSPGTGADTQYF
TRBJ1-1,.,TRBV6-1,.,TGTGCCAGCAGTCCGACAACGGACACTGAAGCTTTCTTT,CASSPTTDTEAFF
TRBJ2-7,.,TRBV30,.,TGTGCCTGGAACGCCTCGCCCTACGAGCAGTACTTC,CAWNASPYEQYF
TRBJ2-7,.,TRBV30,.,TGTGCCTCGAAGACCCTGGGACGGACGTACGAGCAGTACTTC,CASKTLGRTYEQYF
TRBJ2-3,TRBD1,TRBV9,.,TGTGCCAGCAGCGGCCGGGACAGGGCCACAGATACGCAGTATTTT,CASSGRDRATDTQYF
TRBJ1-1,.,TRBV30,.,TGTGCCTGGAGTCCACAGGTGGGCACTGAAGCTTTCTTT,CAWSPQVGTEAFF
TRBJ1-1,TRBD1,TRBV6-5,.,TGTGCCAGCAGTTACTACGGGACAGGGAAGGGCACTGAAGCTTTCTTT,CASSYYGTGKGTEAFF
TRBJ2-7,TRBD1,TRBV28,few,TGTGCCAGCACCGGGACAGGAACTTCCTACGAGCAGTACTTC,CASTGTGTSYEQYF
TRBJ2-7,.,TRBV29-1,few,TGCAGCGTTTGGGTGAACTACGAGCAGTACTTC,CSVWVNYEQYF
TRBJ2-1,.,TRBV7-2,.,TGTGCCAGCAGCTTCGGGACACCGGAATACAATGAGCAGTTCTTC,CASSFGTPEYNEQFF
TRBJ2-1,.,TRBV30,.,TGTGCCTGGAGTGTTAAGGGTAATGAGCAGTTCTTC,CAWSVKGNEQFF
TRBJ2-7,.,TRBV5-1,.,TGCGCCAGCAGTCGTGACGGCCTTGTTAATGAGTACTTC,CASSRDGLVNEYF
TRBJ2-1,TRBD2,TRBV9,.,TGTGCCAGCAGCGCCCGACTAGCGGGACCTAATGAGCAGTTCTTC,CASSARLAGPNEQFF
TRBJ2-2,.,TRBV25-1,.,TGTGCCAGCAGCCTAGGGCGGCAGGGGCAGCAAGGGGGGCTGTTTTTT,CASSLGRQGQQGGLFF
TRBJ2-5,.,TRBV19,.,TGTGCCAGTAGTATCGGCAGGCAAGAGACCCAGTACTTC,CASSIGRQETQYF
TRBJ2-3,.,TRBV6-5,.,TGTGCCAGCGGAAGACTAGTCACGGATACGCAGTATTTT,CASGRLVTDTQYF
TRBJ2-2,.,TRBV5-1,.,TGCGCCAGCAGCTTGGCGGTAGGAACCGGGGAGCTGTTTTTT,CASSLAVGTGELFF
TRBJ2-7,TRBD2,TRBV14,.,TGTGCCAGCAGCCAAGATAGCGGGGCCCCCTACGAGCAGTACTTC,CASSQDSGAPYEQYF
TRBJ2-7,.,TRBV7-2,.,TGTGCCAGCAGCCGAATCTCCTACGAGCAGTACTTC,CASSRISYEQYF
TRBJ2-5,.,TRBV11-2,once,TGTGCCAGCAGCTTGACAGGAGCTCGGGAGACCCAGTACTTC,CASSLTGARETQYF
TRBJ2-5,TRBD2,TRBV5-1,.,TGCGCCAGCAGCTTAGGTCTAGCGGGTGCCAGCAGGGAGACCCAGTACTTC,CASSLGLAGASRETQYF
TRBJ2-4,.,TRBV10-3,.,TGTGCCATCAGCGATACAGGGAGGCGAACCAAAAACATTCAGTACTTC,CAISDTGRRTKNIQYF
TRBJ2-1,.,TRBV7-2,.,TGTGCCAGCAGCGAGCCGAGGGTAGTGCAGTTCTTC,CASSEPRVVQFF
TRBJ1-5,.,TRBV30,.,TGTGCCTGGAGCGGGGTTGGTTACAATCAGCCCCAGCATTTT,CAWSGVGYNQPQHF
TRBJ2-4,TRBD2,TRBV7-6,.,TGTGCCAGCAGCTCAGGGACTAGCGGGAGACCCATTCAGTACTTC,CASSSGTSGRPIQYF
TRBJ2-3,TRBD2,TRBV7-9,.,TGTGCCAGCAGCTTACTAGCGGGAGAGTATGATACGCAGTATTTT,CASSLLAGEYDTQYF
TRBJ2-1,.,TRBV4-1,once,TGCGCCAGCAGCCAAGACCCGGACTTGCACAATGAGCAGTTCTTC,CASSQDPDLHNEQFF
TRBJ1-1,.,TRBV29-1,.,TGCAGCGTTGTCGGCCAGGGACACACTGAAGCTTTCTTT,CSVVGQGHTEAFF
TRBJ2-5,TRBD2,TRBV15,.,TGTGCCACCAGCAGAGCACTAGCGGGGACCCAGTACTTC,CATSRALAGTQYF
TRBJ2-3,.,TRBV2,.,TGTGCCACGTCTCAGGGGTTTAGCACAGATACGCAGTATTTT,CATSQGFSTDTQYF
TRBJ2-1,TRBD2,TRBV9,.,TGTGCCAGCAGCGTACAAGCGGGAGGTGGGAATGAGCAGTTCTTC,CASSVQAGGGNEQFF
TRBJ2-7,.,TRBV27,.,TGTGCCAGCAGTTTGAAGGGGAAGTACTCCTACGAGCAGTACTTC,CASSLKGKYSYEQYF
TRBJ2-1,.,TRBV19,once,TGTGCCAGCCACTCCTACAATGAGCAGTTCTTC,CASHSYNEQFF
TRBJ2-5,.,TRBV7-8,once,TGTGCCAGCAGCTTGGGAGAGTGGTCACAAGAGACCCAGTACTTC,CASSLGEWSQETQYF
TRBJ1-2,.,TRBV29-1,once,TGCAGCGCAGGAGGACCTAGCGGGTATGGCTACACCTTC,CSAGGPSGYGYTF
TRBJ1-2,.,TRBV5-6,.,TGTGCCAGCAGCTTCGGCGAAGGCTATGGCTACACCTTC,CASSFGEGYGYTF
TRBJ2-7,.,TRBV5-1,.,TGCGCCAGCAGCTCCACCTACGAGCAGTACTTC,CASSSTYEQYF
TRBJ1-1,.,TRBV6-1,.,TGTGCCAGCCTAAGATCCACACTGAACACTGAAGCTTTCTTT,CASLRSTLNTEAFF
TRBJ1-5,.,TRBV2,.,TGTGCCAGCAGTGAGCAGAATAGCAATCAGCCCCAGCATTTT,CASSEQNSNQPQHF
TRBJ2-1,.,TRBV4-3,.,TGCGCCAGCAGCCAAGATGGTCGGAGCTCCTACAATGAGCAGTTCTTC,CASSQDGRSSYNEQFF
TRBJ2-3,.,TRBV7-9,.,TGTGCCAGCAGCTTAACAGCTACGCAGTATTTT,CASSLTATQYF
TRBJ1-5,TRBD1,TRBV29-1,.,TGCAGCGTGCTGATGGCAGGGGGGGTGAGTCAGCCCCAGCATTTT,CSVLMAGGVSQPQHF
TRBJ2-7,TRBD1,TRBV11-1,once,TGTGCCAGCAACCTTATAGGGACAGGCTCAACCTACGAGCAGTACTTC,CASNLIGTGSTYEQYF
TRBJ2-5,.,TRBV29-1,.,TGCAGCGTAAAGGGGCGCTTTAAAGAGACCCAGTACTTC,CSVKGRFKETQYF
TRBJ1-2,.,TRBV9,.,TGTGCCAGCAGCGTAGTAGGGGGTTCAGGTGGCTACACCTTC,CASSVVGGSGGYTF
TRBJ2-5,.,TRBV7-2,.,TGTGCCAGCAGCTTAGGACGGGGTGAGACCCAGTACTTC,CASSLGRGETQYF